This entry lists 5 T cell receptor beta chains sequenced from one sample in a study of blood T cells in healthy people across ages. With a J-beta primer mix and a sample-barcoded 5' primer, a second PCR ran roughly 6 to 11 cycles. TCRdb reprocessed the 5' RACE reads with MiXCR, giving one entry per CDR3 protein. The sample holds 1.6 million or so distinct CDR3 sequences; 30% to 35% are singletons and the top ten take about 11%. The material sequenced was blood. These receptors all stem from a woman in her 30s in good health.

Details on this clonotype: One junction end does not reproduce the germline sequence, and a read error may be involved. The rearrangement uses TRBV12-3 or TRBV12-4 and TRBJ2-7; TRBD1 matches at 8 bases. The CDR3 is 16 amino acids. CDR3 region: CASSSQGALTSYKQYF. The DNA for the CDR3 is TGTGCCAGCAGTTCGCAGGGGGCCTTAACCTCCTACAAGCAGTACTTC.

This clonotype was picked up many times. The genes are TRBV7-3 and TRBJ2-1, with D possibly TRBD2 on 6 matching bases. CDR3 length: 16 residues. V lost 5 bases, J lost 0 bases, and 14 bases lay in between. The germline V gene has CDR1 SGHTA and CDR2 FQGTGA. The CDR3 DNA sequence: TGTGCCAGCAGCATAAGCGGGTGGAGCTCCTACAATGAGCAGTTCTTC. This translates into CASSISGWSSYNEQFF.

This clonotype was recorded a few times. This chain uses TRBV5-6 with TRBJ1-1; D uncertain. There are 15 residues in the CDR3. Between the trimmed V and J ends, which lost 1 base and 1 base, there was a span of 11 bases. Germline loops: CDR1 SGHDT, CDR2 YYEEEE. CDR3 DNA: TGTGCCAGCAGCTTGTTCCTCTTGGGGAACACTGAAGCTTTCTTT. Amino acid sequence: CASSLFLLGNTEAFF. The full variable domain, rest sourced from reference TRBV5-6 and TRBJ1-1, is DAGVTQSPTHLIKTRGQQVTLRCSPKSGHDTVSWYQQALGQGPQFIFQYYEEEERQRGNFPDRFSGHQFPNYSSELNVNALLLGDSALYLCASSLFLLGNTEAFFGQGTRLTVV.

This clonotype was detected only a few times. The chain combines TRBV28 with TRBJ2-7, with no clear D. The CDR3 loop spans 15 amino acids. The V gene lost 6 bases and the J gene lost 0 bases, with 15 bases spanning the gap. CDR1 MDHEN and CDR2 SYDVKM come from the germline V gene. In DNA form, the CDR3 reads TGTGCCAGCAGCATGGGCCCGGGCAGCTCCTACGAGCAGTACTTC. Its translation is CASSMGPGSSYEQYF. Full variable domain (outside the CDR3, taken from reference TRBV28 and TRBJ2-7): DVKVTQSSRYLVKRTGEKVFLECVQDMDHENMFWYRQDPGLGLRLIYFSYDVKMKEKGDIPEGYSVSREKKERFSLILESASTNQTSMYLCASSMGPGSSYEQYFGPGTRLTVT.

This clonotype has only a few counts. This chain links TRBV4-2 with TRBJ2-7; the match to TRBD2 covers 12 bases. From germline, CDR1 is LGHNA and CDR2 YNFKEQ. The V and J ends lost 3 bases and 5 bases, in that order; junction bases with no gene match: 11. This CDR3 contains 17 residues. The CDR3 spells CASSHPPSLAGGHEQYF. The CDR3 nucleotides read TGTGCCAGCAGCCACCCCCCGAGTCTAGCGGGAGGGCACGAGCAGTACTTC.